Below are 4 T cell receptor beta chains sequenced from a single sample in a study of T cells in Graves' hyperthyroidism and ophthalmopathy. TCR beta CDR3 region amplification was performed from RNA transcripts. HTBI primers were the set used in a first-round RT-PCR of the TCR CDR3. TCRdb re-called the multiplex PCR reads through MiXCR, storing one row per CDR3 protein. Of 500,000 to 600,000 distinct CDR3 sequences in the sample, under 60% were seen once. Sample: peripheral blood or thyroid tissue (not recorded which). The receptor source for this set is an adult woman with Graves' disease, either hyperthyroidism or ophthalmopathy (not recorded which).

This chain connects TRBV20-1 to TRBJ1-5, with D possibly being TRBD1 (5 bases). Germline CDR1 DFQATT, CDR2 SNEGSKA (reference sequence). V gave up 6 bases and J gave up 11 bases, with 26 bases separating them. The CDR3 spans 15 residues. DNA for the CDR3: TGCAGTGCCCTGGGGGGGAGGGTTTTACAAGAGACCCAGCATTTT. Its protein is CSALGGRVLQETQHF.

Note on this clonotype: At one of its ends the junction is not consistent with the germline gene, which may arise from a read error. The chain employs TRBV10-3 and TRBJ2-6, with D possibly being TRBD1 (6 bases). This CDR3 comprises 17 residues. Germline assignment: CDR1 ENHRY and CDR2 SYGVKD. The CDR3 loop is CASAPPQGFSEANVLTF. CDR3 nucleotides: TGTGCCAGTGCACCTCCACAGGGATTCTCTGAGGCCAACGTCCTGACTTTC.

The CDR3 sequence: CASSVRMMETQYF. CDR3 DNA sequence: TGTGCCAGCAGCGTAAGGATGATGGAGACCCAGTACTTC. The genes are TRBV9 and TRBJ2-5; D is unclear. Looked up from germline, CDR1 is SGDLS and CDR2 is YYNGEE. This CDR3 has 13 amino acids. V was clipped by 1 base and J by 5 bases, with 9 bases between them. The full variable domain, in which reference TRBV9 and TRBJ2-5 provide the parts outside the CDR3, is DSGVTQTPKHLITATGQRVTLRCSPRSGDLSVYWYQQSLDQGLQFLIQYYNGEERAKGNILERFSAQQFPDLHSELNLSSLELGDSALYFCASSVRMMETQYFGPGTRLLVL.

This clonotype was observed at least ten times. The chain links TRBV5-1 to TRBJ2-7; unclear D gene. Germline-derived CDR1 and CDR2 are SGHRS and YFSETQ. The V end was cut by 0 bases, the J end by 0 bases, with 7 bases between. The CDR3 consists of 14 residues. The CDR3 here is CASSLGTNSYEQYF. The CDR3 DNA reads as TGCGCCAGCAGCTTGGGGACGAACTCCTACGAGCAGTACTTC.